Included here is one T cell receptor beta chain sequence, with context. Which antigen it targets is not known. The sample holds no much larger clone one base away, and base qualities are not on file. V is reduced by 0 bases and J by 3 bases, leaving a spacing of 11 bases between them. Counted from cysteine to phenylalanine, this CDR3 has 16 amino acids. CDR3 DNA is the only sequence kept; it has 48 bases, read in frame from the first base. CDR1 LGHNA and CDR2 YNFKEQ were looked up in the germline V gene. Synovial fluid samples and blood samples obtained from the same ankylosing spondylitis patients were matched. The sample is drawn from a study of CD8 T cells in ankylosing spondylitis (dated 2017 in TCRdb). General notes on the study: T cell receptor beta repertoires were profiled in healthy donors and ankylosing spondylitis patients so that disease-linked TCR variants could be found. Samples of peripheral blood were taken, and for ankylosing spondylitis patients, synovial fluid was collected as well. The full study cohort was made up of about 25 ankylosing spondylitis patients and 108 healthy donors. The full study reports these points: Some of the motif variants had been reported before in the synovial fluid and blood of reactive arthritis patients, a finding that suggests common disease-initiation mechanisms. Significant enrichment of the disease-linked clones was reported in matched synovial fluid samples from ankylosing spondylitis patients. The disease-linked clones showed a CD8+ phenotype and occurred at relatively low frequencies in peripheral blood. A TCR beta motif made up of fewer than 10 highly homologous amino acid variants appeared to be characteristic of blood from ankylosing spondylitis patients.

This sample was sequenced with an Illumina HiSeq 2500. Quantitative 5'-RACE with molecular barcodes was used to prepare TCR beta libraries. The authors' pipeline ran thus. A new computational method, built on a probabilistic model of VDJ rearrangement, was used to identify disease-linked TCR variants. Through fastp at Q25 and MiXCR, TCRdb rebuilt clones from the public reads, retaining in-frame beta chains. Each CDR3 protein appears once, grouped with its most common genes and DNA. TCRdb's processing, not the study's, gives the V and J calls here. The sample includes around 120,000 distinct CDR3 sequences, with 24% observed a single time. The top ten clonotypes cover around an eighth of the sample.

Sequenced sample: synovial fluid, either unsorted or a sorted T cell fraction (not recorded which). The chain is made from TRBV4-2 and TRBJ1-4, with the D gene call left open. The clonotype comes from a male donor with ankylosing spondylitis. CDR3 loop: CASSQDPDLSNEKLFF. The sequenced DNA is TGTGCCAGCAGCCAAGATCCCGACCTTTCTAATGAAAAACTGTTTTTT.